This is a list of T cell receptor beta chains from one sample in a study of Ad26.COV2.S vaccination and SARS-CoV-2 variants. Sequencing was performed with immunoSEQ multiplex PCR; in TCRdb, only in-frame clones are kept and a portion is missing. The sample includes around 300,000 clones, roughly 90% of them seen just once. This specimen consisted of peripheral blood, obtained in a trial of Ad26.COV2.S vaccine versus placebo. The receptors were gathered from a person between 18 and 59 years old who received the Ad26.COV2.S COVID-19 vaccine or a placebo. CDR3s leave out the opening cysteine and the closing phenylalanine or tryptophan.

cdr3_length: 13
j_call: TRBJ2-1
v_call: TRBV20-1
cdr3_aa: SASRETRPYNEQF

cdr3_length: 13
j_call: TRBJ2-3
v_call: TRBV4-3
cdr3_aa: ASSQDFRPADTQY

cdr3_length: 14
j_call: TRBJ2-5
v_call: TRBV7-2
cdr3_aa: ASSFGVDRATETQY

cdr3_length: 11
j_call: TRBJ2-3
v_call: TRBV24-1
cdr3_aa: ATSGGGSDTQY

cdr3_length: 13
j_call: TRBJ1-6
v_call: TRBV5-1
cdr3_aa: ASSSQGASNSPLH

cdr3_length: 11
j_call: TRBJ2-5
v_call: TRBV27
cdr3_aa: ASSRDGEETQY

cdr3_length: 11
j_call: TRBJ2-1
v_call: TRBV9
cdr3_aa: ASSVAPGDEQF

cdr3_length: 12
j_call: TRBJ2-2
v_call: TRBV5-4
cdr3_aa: ATRVGGDTGELF

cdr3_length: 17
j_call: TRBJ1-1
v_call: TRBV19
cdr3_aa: ASSNRPRGRWAVGTEAF

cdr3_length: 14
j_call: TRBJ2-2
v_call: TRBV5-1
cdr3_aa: ASSARAGGNTGELF

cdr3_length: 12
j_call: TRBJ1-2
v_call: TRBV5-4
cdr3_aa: ASSSPGVGGGYT

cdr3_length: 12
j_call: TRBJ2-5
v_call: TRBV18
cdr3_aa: ASSPVGGKETQY

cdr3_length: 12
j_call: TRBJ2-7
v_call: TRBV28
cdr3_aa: ASSLETKTYEQY

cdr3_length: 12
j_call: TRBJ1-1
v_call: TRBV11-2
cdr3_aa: ASSSIMGSPEAF

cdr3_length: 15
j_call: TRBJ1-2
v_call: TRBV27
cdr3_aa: ASSLALGLVANYGYT

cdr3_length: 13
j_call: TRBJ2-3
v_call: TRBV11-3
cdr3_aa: ASSLGISSTDTQY

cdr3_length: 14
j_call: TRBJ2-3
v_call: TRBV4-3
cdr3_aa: ASSQEGAGEGDTQY

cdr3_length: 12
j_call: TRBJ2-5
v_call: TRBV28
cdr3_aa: ASSLSGGKETQY

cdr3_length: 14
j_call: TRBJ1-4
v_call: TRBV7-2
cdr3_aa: ASSLGPGASNEKLF

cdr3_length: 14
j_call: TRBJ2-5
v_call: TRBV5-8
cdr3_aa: ASSPKWTEYQETQY

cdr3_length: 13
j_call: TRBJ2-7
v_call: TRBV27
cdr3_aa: ASSFRVGTSPNLY

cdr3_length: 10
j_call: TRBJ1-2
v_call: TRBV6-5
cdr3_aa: ASGTGVEGYT

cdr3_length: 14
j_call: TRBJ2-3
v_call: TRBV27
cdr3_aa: ASSPMWLSSTDTQY

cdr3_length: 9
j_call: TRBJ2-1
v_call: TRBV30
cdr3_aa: AWSLGREQF

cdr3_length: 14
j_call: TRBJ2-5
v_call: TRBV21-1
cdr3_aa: ASSKEGRGREETQY

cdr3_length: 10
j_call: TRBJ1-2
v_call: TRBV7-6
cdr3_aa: ASSSGLGGYT

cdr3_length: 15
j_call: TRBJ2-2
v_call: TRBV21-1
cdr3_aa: ASSKESSGTNTGELF

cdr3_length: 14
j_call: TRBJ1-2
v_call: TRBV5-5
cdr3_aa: ASSLTGTDPNYGYT

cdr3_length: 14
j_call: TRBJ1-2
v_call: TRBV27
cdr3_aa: ASSLFGTGTGHGYT

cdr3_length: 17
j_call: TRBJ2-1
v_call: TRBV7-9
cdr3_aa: ASSLVGGWGTRFPNEQF

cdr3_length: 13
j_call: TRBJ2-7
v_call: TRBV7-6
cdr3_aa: ASSSSGGGSYEQY